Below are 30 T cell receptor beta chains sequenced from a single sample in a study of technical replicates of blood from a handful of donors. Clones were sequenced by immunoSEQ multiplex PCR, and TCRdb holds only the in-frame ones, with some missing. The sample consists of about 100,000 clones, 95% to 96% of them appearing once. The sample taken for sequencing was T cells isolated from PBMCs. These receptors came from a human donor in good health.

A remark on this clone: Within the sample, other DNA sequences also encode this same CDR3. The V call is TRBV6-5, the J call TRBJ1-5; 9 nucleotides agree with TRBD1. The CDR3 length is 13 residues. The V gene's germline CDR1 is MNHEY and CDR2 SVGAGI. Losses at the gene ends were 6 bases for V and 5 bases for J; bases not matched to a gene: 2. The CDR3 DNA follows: TGTGCCAGCAGCCGACAGGGGGATCAGCCCCAGCATTTT. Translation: CASSRQGDQPQHF.

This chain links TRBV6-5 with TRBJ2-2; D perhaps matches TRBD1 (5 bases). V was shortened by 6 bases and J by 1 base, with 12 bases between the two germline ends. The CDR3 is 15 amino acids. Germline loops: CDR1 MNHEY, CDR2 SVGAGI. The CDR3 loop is CASSYTQGNTGELFF. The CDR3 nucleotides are TGTGCCAGCAGCTATACCCAGGGGAACACCGGGGAGCTGTTTTTT.

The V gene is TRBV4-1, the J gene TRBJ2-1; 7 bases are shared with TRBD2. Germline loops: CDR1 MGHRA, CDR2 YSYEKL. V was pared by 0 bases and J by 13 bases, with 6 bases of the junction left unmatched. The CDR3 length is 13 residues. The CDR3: CASSQDPSGGQFF. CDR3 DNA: TGCGCCAGCAGCCAAGATCCCTCGGGAGGACAGTTCTTC.

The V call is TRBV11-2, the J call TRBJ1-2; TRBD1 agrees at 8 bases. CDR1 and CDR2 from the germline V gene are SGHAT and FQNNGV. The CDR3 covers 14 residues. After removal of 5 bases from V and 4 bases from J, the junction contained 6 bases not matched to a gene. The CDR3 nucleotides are TGTGCCAGCAGCCGAGGACAGGGCTTCTATGGCTACACCTTC. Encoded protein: CASSRGQGFYGYTF.

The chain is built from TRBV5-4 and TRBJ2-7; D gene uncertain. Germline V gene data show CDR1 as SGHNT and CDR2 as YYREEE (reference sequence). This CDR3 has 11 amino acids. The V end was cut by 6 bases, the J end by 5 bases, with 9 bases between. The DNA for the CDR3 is TGTGCCAGCATAGGTGAGGACGAGCAGTACTTC. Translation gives CASIGEDEQYF.

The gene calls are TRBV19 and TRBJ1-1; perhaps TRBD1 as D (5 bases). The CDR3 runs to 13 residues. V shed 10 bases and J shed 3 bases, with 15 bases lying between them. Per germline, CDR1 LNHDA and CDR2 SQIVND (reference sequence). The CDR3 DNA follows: TGTGCCATCATCCGGCGGGGGGACACTGAAGCTTTCTTT. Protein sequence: CAIIRRGDTEAFF.

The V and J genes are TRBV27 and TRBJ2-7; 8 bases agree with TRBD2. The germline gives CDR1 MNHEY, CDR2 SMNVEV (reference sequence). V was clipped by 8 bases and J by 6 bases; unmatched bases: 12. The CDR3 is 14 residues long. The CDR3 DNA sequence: TGTGCCAGCTCCTCCAGCGGGAGAATTGGCGAGCAGTACTTC. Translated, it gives CASSSSGRIGEQYF.

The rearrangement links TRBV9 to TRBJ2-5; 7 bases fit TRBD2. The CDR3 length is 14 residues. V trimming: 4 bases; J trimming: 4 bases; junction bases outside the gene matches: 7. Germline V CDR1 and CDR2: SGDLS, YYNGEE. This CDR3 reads CASSFSPGGETQYF. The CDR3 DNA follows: TGTGCCAGCAGCTTCTCGCCGGGGGGAGAGACCCAGTACTTC.

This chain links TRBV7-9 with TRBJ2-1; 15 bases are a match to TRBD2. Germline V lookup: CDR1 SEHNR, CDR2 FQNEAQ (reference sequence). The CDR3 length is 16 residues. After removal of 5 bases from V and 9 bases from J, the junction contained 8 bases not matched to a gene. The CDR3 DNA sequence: TGTGCCAGCAGCCGCCGTGGACTAGCGGGAGGGGTTGAGCAGTTCTTC. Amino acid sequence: CASSRRGLAGGVEQFF.

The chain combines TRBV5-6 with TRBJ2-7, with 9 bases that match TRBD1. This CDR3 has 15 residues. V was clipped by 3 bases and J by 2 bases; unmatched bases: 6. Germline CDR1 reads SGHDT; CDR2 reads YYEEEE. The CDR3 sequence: CASSSATGGTYEQYF. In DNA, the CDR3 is TGTGCCAGCAGCTCCGCGACAGGGGGAACCTACGAGCAGTACTTC.

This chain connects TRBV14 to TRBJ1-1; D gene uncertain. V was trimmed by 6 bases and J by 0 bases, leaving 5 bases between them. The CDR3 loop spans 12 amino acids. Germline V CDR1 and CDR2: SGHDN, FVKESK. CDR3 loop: CASSHMNTEAFF. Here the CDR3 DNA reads TGTGCCAGCAGTCACATGAACACTGAAGCTTTCTTT.

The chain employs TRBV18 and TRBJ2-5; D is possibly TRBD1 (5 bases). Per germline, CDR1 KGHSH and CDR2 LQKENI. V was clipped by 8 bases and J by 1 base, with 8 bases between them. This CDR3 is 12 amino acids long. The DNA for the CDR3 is TGTGCCAGCACGACAGCCCAAGAGACCCAGTACTTC. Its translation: CASTTAQETQYF. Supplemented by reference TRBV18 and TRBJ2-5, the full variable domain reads NAGVMQNPRHLVRRRGQEARLRCSPMKGHSHVYWYRQLPEEGLKFMVYLQKENIIDESGMPKERFSAEFPKEGPSILRIQQVVRGDSAAYFCASTTAQETQYFGPGTRLLVL.

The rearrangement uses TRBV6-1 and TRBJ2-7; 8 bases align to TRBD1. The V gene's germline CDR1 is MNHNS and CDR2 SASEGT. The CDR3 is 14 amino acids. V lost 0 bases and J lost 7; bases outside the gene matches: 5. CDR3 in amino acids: CASSEAFTGGEQYF. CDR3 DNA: TGTGCCAGCAGTGAAGCGTTTACAGGGGGTGAGCAGTACTTC.

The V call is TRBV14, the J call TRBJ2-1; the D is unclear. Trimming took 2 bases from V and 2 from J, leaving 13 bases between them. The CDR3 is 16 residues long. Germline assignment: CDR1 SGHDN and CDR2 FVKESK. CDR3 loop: CASSQNRLLPYNEQFF. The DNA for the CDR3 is TGTGCCAGCAGCCAAAACCGACTTTTGCCCTACAATGAGCAGTTCTTC.

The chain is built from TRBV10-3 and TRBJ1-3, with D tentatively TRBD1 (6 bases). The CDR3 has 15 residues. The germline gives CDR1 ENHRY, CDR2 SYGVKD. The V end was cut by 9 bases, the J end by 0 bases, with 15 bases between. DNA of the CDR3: TGTGCCATATTCACCCCGGGACACTCTGGAAACACCATATATTTT. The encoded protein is CAIFTPGHSGNTIYF.

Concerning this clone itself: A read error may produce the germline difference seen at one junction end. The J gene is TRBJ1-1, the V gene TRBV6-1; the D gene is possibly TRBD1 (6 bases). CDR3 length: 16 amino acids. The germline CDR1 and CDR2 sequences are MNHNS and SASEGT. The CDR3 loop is CAISESRGGPDTEAFF. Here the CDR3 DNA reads TGTGCCATCAGTGAGTCGCGCGGGGGCCCAGACACTGAAGCTTTCTTT.

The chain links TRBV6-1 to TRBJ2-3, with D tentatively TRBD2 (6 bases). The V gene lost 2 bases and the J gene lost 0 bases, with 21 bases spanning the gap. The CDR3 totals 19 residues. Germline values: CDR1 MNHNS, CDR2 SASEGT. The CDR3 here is CASSERRGPRVFSTDTQYF. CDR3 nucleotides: TGTGCCAGCAGTGAACGGCGGGGACCTCGAGTTTTTAGCACAGATACGCAGTATTTT.

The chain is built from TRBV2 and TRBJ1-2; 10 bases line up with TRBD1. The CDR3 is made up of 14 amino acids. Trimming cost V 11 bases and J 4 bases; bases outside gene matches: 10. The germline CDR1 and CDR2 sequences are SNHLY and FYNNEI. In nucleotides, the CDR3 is TGTGCCGGACTTAGACAGGGGGCCCTCTATGGCTACACCTTC. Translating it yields CAGLRQGALYGYTF.

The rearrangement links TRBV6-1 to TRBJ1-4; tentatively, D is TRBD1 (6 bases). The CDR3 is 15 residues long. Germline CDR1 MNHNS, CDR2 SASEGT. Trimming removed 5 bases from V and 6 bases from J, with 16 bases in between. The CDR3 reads CASSPTGKRDEKLFF. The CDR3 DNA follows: TGTGCCAGCAGTCCCACAGGGAAGAGGGATGAAAAACTGTTTTTT.

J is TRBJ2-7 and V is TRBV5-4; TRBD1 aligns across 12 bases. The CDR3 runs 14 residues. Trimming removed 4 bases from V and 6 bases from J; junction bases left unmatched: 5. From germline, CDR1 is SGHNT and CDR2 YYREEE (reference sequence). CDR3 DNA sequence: TGTGCCAGCAGCGCCGGGACAGGGGGCCGCGAGCAGTACTTC. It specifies CASSAGTGGREQYF.

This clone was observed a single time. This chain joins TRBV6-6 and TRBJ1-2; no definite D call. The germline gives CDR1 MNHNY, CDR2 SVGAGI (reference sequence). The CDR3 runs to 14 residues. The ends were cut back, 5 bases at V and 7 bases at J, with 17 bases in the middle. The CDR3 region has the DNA TGTGCCAGCAGTCGAATGGACTTTTGGGGTGGCTACACCTTC. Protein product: CASSRMDFWGGYTF.

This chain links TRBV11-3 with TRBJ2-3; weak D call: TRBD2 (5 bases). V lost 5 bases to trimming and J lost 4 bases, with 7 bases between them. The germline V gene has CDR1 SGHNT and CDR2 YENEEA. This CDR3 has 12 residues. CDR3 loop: CASSPRADTQYF. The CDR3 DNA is TGTGCCAGCAGCCCGAGGGCAGATACGCAGTATTTT.

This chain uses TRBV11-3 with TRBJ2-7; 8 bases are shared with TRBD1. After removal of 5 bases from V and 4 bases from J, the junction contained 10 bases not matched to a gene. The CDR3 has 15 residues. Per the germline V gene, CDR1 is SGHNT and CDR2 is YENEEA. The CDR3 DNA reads TGTGCCAGCAGCATTTACGGACAGGGTTCGTACGAGCAGTACTTC. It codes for CASSIYGQGSYEQYF.

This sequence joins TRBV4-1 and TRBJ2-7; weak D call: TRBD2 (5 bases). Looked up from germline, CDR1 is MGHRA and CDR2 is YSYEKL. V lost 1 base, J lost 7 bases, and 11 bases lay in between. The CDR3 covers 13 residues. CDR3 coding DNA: TGCGCCAGCAGCCAAGTATTCGGGGAGGAGCAGTACTTC. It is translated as CASSQVFGEEQYF.

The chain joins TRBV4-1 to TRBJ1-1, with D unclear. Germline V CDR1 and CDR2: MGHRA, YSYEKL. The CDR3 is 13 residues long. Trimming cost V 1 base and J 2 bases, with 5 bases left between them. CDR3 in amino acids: CASSQGSNTEAFF. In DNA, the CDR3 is TGCGCCAGCAGCCAAGGGAGCAACACTGAAGCTTTCTTT.

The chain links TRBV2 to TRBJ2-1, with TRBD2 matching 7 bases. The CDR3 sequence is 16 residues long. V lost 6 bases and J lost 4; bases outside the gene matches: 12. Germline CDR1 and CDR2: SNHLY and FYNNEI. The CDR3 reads CASRGFAAGHYNEQFF. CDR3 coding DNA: TGTGCCAGCAGAGGGTTCGCAGCGGGGCATTACAATGAGCAGTTCTTC.

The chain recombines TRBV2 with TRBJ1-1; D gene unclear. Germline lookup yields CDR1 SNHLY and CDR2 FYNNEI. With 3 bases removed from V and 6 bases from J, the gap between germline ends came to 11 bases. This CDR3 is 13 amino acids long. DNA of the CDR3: TGTGCCAGCAGTGAGAGGGTCCGCCCTGAAGCTTTCTTT. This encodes CASSERVRPEAFF.

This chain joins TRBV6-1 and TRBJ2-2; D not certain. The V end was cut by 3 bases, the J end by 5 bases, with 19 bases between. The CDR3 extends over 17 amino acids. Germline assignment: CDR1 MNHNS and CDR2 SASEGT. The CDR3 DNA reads TGTGCCAGCAGTGACCCTTATCTGCGTATAAATACCGGGGAGCTGTTTTTT. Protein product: CASSDPYLRINTGELFF.

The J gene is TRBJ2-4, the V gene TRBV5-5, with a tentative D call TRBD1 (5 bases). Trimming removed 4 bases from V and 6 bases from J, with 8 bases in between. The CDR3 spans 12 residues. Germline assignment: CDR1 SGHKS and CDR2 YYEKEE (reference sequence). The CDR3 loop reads CASSRTRNIQYF. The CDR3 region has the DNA TGTGCCAGCAGCCGGACACGAAACATTCAGTACTTC.

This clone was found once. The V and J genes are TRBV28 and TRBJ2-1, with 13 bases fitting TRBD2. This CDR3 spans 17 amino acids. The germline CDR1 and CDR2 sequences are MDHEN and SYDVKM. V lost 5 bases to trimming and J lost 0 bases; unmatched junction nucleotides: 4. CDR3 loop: CASSGTSGKSSYNEQFF. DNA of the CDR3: TGTGCCAGCAGTGGGACTAGCGGGAAAAGCTCCTACAATGAGCAGTTCTTC.